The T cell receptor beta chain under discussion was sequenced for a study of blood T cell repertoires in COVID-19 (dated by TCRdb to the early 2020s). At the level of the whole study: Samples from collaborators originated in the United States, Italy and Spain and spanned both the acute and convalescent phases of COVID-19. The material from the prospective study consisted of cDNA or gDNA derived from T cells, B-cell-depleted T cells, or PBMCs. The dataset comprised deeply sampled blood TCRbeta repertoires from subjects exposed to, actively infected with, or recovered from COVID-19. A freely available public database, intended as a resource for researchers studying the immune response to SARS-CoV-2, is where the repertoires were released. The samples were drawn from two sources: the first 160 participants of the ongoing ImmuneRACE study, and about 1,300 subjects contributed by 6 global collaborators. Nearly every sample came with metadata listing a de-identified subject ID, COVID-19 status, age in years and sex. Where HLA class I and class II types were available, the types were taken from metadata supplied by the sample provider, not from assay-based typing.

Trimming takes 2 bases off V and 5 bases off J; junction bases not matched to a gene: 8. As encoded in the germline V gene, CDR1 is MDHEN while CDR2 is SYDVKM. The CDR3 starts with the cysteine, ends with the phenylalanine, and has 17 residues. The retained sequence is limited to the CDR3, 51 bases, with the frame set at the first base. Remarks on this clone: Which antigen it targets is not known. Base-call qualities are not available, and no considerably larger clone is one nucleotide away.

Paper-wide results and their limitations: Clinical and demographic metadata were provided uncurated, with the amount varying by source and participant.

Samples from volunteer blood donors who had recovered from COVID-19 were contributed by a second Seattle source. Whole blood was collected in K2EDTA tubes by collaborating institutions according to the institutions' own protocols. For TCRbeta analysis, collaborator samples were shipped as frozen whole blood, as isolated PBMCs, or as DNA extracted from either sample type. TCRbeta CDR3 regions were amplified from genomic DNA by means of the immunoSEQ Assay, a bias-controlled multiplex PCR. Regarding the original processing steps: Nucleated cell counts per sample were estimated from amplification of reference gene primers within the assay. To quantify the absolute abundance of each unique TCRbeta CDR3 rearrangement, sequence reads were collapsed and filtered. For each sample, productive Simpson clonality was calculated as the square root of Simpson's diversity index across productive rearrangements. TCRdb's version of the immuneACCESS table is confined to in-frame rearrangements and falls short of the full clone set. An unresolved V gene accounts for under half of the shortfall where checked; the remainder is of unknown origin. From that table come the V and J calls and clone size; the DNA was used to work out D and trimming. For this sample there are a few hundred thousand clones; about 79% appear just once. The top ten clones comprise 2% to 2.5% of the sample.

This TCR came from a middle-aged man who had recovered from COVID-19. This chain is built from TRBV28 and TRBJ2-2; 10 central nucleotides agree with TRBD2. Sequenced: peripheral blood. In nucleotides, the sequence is TGTGCCAGCAGTTTAAGGAGGACTAGCGGAGATACCGGGGAGCTGTTTTTT. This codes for CASSLRRTSGDTGELFF.